What follows are 3 T cell receptor beta chains derived from one specimen sequenced in a study of blood T cell repertoires in COVID-19 (TCRdb year 2020). Libraries were built with the immunoSEQ multiplex PCR assay. What TCRdb holds here is the immuneACCESS table cut down to in-frame rearrangements. Part of the clones is not present; checked against another copy, under half of the missing clones reflect an unresolved V gene, and the others are unexplained. Within this sample are 190,000 or so clones, with over 75% of them counted one time only. 2.5% to 3.5% of the sample is in the top ten clones. The sequencing sample was made of peripheral blood. The receptors originated from an elderly woman with active or convalescent COVID-19.

The V gene is TRBV4-2, the J gene TRBJ2-1, with TRBD1 matching over 9 bases. This CDR3 has 17 residues. J gave up 7 bases and V 4 bases, and 14 bases lay outside the gene matches. CDR1 and CDR2 from the germline V gene are LGHNA and YNFKEQ. CDR3 in DNA: TGTGCCAGCAGCCCCCGATCAACCGGGACAGGGATAAATGAGCAGTTCTTC. It yields the protein CASSPRSTGTGINEQFF.

This clone came up a few times. Sequence at one end of the junction differs from germline and may be a read error. The V gene is TRBV7-2, the J gene TRBJ2-3; TRBD2 agrees at 9 bases. The CDR3 contains 20 residues. From germline, CDR1 is SGHTA and CDR2 FQGNSA. The DNA of the CDR3 is TGTGCCAGCAGATTAGCCCTCTGGCGGGGGGGCGCAACTAGCACAGATACGCAGTATTTT. Amino acids: CASRLALWRGGATSTDTQYF.

This chain uses TRBV5-1 with TRBJ2-1, with TRBD1 matching 9 bases. This CDR3 has 14 residues. Per the germline V gene, CDR1 is SGHRS and CDR2 is YFSETQ. With V trimmed by 4 bases and J by 7 bases, 6 bases remained unmatched. Here the CDR3 DNA reads TGCGCCAGCAGCGCGACAGGGGGGATGAATGAGCAGTTCTTC. Translation gives CASSATGGMNEQFF.